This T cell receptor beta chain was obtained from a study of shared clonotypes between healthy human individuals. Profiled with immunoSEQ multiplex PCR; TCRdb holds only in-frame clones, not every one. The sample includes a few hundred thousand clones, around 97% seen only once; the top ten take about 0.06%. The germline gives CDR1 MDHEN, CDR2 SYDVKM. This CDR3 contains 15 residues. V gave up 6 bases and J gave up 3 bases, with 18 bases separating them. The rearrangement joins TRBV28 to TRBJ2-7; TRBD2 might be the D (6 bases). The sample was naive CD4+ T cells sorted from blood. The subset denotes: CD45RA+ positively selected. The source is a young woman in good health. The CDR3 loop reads CASRPGRGSLYEQYF. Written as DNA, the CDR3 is TGTGCCAGCAGGCCGGGGCGGGGATCCCTCTACGAGCAGTACTTC.